These 8 T cell receptor beta chains came from one sample sequenced in a study of T cell responses to AZD1222 COVID-19 vaccine. Clones were read by immunoSEQ multiplex PCR, and TCRdb kept only the in-frame ones, dropping some. The data contain approximately 30,000 clones, under 90% of them singletons. The material was peripheral blood, obtained 28 days after the second AZD1222 dose. All receptors come from an adult who received the AZD1222 COVID-19 vaccine.

This clone was observed a handful of times. The V call is TRBV18, the J call TRBJ1-1; D possibly corresponds to TRBD1 (6 bases). The CDR3 is 14 residues long. Germline assignment: CDR1 KGHSH and CDR2 LQKENI. Trimming cost V 3 bases and J 0 bases, with 8 bases left between them. The CDR3 DNA sequence: TGTGCCAGCTCACCCCGACAGGTGAACACTGAAGCTTTCTTT. This gives the protein CASSPRQVNTEAFF.

This rearrangement joins TRBV5-1 to TRBJ1-1, with a possible D match to TRBD1 (6 bases). Germline V gene sequence: CDR1 SGHRS, CDR2 YFSETQ. Trimming shortened V by 4 bases and J by 0 bases, and 19 bases separated the two germline ends. CDR3 length: 17 amino acids. Written as DNA, the CDR3 is TGCGCCAGCAGCCTCCGAGAGACAGGCCCCATGAACACTGAAGCTTTCTTT. Translated: CASSLRETGPMNTEAFF.

This sequence joins TRBV20-1 and TRBJ1-5; perhaps TRBD1 as D (6 bases). Germline lookup yields CDR1 DFQATT and CDR2 SNEGSKA (reference sequence). The CDR3 loop spans 13 amino acids. Trimming cost V 3 bases and J 5 bases, with 11 bases left between them. CDR3 residues: CSASRDIYQPQHF. In DNA, the CDR3 is TGCAGTGCTAGTAGGGACATCTATCAGCCCCAGCATTTT.

The V and J genes are TRBV7-2 and TRBJ1-1; a possible D gene is TRBD1 (6 bases). V lost 5 bases and J lost 1, with 14 bases in between. The CDR3 runs to 15 residues. CDR1 and CDR2 from the germline V gene are SGHTA and FQGNSA. CDR3 region: CASSLSGQKNTEAFF. For the CDR3, the DNA is TGTGCCAGCAGCCTTAGCGGACAGAAGAACACTGAAGCTTTCTTT.

The chain couples TRBV24-1 to TRBJ2-2, with D perhaps given as TRBD1 or TRBD2 (5 bases each). The V gene's germline CDR1 is KGHDR and CDR2 SFDVKD. This CDR3 has 15 residues. With 3 bases removed from V and 6 bases from J, the gap between germline ends came to 13 bases. CDR3 bases: TGTGCCACCAGTGATAGGGGCCCCGGGGCCGGGGAGCTGTTTTTT. Residues: CATSDRGPGAGELFF.

The chain combines TRBV6-5 with TRBJ1-2; 7 nucleotides agree with TRBD1. Losses at the gene ends were 6 bases for V and 3 bases for J; bases not matched to a gene: 4. The CDR3 contains 13 residues. Germline V gene lookup returns CDR1 MNHEY and CDR2 SVGAGI. In DNA, the CDR3 is TGTGCCAGCAGCGATACAGGGGACTATGGCTACACCTTC. As protein: CASSDTGDYGYTF.

V is TRBV19 and J is TRBJ1-5; D gene ambiguous. Germline V gene sequence: CDR1 LNHDA, CDR2 SQIVND (reference sequence). V was pared by 4 bases and J by 0 bases, with 10 bases between. The CDR3 contains 15 residues. The CDR3 DNA reads as TGTGCCAGTAGTACCCCGATCTCTAGCAATCAGCCCCAGCATTTT. Translation: CASSTPISSNQPQHF.

The rearrangement uses TRBV6-2 or TRBV6-3 and TRBJ1-1; unclear D gene. This CDR3 spans 15 amino acids. Trimming took off 0 bases at V and 1 base at J, with 9 bases between the two ends. Germline V gene sequence: CDR1 MNHEY, CDR2 SVGEGT. The CDR3 bases are TGTGCCAGCAGTTACTCGAAACTCACGAACACTGAAGCTTTCTTT. Protein product: CASSYSKLTNTEAFF.